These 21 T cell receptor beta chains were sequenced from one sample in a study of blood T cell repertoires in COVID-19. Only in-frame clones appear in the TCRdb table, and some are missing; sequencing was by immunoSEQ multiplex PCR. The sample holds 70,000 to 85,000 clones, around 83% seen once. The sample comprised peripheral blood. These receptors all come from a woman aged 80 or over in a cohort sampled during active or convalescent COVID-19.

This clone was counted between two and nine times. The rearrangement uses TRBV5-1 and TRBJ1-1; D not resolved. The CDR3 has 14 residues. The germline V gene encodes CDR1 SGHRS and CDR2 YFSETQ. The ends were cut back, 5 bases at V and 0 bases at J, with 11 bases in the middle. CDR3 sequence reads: CASRTQTVNTEAFF. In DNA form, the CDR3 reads TGCGCCAGCAGGACTCAGACGGTGAACACTGAAGCTTTCTTT.

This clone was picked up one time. CDR3 nucleotide sequence: TGCGCCAGCAGCCCCAGAGGCATTTTATCCGGGACTACTTCCTACGAGCAGTACTTC. Its protein product is CASSPRGILSGTTSYEQYF. This chain joins TRBV4-1 and TRBJ2-7, with 7 bases matching TRBD2. Looked up from germline, CDR1 is MGHRA and CDR2 is YSYEKL. The CDR3 loop spans 19 amino acids. V shed 4 bases and J 1 base; nucleotides not matched to a gene: 19.

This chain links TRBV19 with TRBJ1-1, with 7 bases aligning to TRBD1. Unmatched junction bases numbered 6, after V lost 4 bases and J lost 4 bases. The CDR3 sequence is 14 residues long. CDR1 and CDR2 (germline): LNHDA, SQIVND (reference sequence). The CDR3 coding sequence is TGTGCCAGTAGTAGAGACAGGGTCCTCACTGAAGCTTTCTTT. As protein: CASSRDRVLTEAFF.

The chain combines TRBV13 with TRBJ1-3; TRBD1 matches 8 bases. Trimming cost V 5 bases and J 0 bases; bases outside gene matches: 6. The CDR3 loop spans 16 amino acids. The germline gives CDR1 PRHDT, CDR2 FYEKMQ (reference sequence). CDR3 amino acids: CASSLGTGPSGNTIYF. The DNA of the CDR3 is TGTGCCAGCAGCCTGGGGACAGGCCCCTCTGGAAACACCATATATTTT.

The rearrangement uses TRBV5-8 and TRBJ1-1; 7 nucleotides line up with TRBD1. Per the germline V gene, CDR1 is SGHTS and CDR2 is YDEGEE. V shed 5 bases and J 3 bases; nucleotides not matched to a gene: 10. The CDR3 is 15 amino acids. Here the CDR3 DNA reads TGTGCCAGCAGATTTGGACAGGCCGGGTACACTGAAGCTTTCTTT. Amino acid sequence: CASRFGQAGYTEAFF.

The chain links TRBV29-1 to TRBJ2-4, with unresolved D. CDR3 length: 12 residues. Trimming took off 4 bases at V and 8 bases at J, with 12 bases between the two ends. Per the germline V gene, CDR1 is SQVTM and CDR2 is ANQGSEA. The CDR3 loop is CSVVSVRDIQYF. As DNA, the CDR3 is TGCAGCGTTGTCTCCGTCCGGGACATTCAGTACTTC.

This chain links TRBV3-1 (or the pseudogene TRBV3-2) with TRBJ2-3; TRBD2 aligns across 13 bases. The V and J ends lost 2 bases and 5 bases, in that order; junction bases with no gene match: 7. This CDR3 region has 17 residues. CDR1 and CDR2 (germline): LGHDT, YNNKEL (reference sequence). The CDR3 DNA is TGTGCCAGCAGCCAAAGGACTAGCGGGAGTGTAAGAGATACGCAGTATTTT. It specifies CASSQRTSGSVRDTQYF.

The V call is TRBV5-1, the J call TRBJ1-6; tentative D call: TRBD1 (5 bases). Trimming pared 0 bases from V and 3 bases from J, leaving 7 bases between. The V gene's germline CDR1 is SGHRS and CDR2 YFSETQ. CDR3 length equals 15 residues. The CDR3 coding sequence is TGCGCCAGCAGCTTGGGACAGCTCTATAATTCACCCCTCCACTTT. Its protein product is CASSLGQLYNSPLHF. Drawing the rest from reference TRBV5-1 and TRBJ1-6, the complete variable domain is KAGVTQTPRYLIKTRGQQVTLSCSPISGHRSVSWYQQTPGQGLQFLFEYFSETQRNKGNFPGRFSGRQFSNSRSEMNVSTLELGDSALYLCASSLGQLYNSPLHFGNGTRLTVT.

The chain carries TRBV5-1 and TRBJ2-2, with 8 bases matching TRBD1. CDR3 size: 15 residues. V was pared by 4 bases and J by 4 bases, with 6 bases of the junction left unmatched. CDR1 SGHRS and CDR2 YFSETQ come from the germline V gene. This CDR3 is CASSRDRTTTGELFF. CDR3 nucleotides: TGCGCCAGCAGCAGGGACAGGACAACCACCGGGGAGCTGTTTTTT.

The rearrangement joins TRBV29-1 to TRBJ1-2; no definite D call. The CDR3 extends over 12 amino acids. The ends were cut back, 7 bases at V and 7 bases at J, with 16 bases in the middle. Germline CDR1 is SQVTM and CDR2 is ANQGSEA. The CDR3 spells CSGGQPEGGYTF. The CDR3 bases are TGCAGCGGTGGCCAACCCGAGGGTGGCTACACCTTC.

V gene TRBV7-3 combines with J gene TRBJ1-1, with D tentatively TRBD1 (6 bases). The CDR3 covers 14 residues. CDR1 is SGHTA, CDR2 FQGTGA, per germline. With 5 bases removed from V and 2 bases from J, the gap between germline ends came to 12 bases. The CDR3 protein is CASSPQGTNTEAFF. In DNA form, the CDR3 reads TGTGCCAGCAGCCCCCAAGGGACAAACACTGAAGCTTTCTTT.

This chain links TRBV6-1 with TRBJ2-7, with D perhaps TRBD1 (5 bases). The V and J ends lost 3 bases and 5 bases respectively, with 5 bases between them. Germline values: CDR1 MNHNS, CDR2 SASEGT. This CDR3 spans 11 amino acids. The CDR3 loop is CASSDRDEQYV. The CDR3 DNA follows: TGTGCCAGCAGTGACAGGGACGAGCAGTACGTC.

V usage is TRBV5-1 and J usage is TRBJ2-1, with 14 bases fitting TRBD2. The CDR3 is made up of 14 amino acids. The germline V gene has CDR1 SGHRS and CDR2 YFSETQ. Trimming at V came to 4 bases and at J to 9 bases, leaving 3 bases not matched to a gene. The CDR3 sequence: CASSGLAGGGEQFF. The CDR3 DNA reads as TGCGCCAGCAGCGGACTAGCGGGAGGAGGTGAGCAGTTCTTC.

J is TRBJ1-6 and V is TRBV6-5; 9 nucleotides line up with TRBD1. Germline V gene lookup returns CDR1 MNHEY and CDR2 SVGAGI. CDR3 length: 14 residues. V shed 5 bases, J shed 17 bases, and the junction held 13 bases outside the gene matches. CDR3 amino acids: CASSPGQGTRAIHF. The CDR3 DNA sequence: TGTGCCAGCAGTCCGGGACAGGGAACCCGGGCGATCCACTTT.

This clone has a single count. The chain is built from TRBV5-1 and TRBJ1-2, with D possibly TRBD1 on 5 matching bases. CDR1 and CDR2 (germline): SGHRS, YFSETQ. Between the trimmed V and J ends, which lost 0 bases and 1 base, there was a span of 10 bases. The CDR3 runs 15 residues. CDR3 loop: CASSLVGGDNYGYTF. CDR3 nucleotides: TGCGCCAGCAGCTTGGTGGGGGGAGATAACTATGGCTACACCTTC.

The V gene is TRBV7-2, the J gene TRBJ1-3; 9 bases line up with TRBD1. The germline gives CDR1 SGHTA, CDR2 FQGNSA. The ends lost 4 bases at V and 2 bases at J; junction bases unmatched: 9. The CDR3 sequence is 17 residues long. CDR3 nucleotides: TGTGCCAGCAGCTCCCGGTCCGGGACAGGGACTGGAAACACCATATATTTT. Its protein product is CASSSRSGTGTGNTIYF.

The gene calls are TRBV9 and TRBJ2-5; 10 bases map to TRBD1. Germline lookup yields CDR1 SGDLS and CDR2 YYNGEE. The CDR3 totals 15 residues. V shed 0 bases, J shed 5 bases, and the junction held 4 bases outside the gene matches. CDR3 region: CASSVGDRGPETQYF. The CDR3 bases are TGTGCCAGCAGCGTAGGCGACAGGGGGCCTGAGACCCAGTACTTC.

The CDR3, as DNA: TGTGCCTGGAGTAGAAACAGGAAAAAGGGGACTGAAGCTTTCTTT. Translation: CAWSRNRKKGTEAFF. The rearrangement uses TRBV30 and TRBJ1-1, with a tentative D call TRBD1 (5 bases). In germline, CDR1 is GTSNPN, CDR2 SVGIG (reference sequence). V lost 2 bases and J 5 bases, leaving 18 bases between the germline ends. The CDR3 consists of 15 residues. The variable domain in full, with the rest retrieved from reference TRBV30 and TRBJ1-1, is SQTIHQWPATLVQPVGSPLSLECTVEGTSNPNLYWYRQAAGRGLQLLFYSVGIGQISSEVPQNLSASRPQDRQFILSSKKLLLSDSGFYLCAWSRNRKKGTEAFFGQGTRLTVV.

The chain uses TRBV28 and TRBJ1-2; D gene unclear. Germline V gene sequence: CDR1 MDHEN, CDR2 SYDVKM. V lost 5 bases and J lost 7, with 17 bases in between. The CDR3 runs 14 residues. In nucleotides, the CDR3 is TGTGCCAGCAGTCTCCCCCGCAGCGGGGTTGGCTACACCTTC. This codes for CASSLPRSGVGYTF.

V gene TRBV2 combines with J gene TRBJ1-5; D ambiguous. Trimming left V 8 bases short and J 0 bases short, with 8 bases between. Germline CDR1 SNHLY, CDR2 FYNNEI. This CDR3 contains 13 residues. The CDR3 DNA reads TGTGCCAGCCGGTCGTATAGCAATCAGCCCCAGCATTTT. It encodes CASRSYSNQPQHF.

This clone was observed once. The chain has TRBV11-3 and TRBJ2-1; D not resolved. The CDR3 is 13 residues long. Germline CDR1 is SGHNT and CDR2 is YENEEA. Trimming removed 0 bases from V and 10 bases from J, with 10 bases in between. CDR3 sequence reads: CASSLDWLGEQFF. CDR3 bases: TGTGCCAGCAGCTTAGATTGGCTAGGCGAGCAGTTCTTC.